This T cell receptor (beta chain) was found in a study of vaccination and CD4 T cells after COVID-19. For the study at large: Six males and four females, two Hispanic, made up the convalescents. The post-vaccine samples came a median roughly 79 days after dose two (range 14 to 241).

CDR1 SGDLS and CDR2 YYNGEE come from the germline V gene. Trimming shortened V by 3 bases and J by 0 bases, and 10 bases separated the two germline ends. This CDR3 region has 14 residues. Oncomine TCR Beta short-read sequencing was applied to DNA from cultured CD4+ T cells. In this case, cultured CD4+ T cells provided the extracted genomic DNA. TCRdb passed the PCR reads through MiXCR, listing each CDR3 protein once. Of approximately 3,800 distinct CDR3 sequences detected, roughly two thirds appear once; the ten largest clones hold over 35%. The sample's treatment: approximately nine-day PBMC culture with coronavirus spike peptide pools or control peptides (ViraFEST assay). From the unexposed donor, CD4+ T cells were collected ahead of the COVID-19 pandemic (2011-2018). In regard to this clonotype: Its specificity is not known.

This TCR was sampled from a human donor in good health. Specimen: CD4+ T cells from blood, cultured in vitro. The V gene is TRBV9, the J gene TRBJ2-7; D is unclear. CDR3 protein: CASSERPLSYEQYF. The DNA of the CDR3 is TGTGCCAGCAGCGAGAGGCCCCTCTCCTACGAGCAGTACTTC.